There are many counts of the clone carrying this TCR beta chain. What it binds is unknown. Library preparation (for TCRbeta) was performed with unique molecular identifiers. TCRdb reanalysed the PCR reads using MiXCR and keeps one entry per CDR3 protein. The sample consists of some 200,000 distinct CDR3 sequences, approximately 8% of them appearing once. This entry is derived from a study of T-cell reconstitution after alpha-beta-depleted transplantation in children. General observations from the study: Elevated TCRbeta diversity at day 60 was traced, in some patients, to surviving recipient T cells and thymic progenitors. Fresh T-cell production supplied most of the T-cell counts and diversity seen one year after transplant.

The sequencing used PBMCs, mostly from graft donor cells, collected 360 days after TCRalphabeta/CD19-depleted stem cell transplant. The receptor's source is a male patient under 10 years old who had a stem cell transplant for acute myeloid leukemia, so the T cells may come from the graft donor.

Here the CDR3 DNA reads TGTGCCAGCAGCTTAGTGAGGCGGGATACGCAGTATTTT. This sequence encodes CASSLVRRDTQYF. The chain combines TRBV7-6 with TRBJ2-3, with D hard to call. V lost 1 base and J lost 6, with 8 bases in between. The CDR3 has 13 residues. Germline loops: CDR1 SGHVS, CDR2 FNYEAQ.